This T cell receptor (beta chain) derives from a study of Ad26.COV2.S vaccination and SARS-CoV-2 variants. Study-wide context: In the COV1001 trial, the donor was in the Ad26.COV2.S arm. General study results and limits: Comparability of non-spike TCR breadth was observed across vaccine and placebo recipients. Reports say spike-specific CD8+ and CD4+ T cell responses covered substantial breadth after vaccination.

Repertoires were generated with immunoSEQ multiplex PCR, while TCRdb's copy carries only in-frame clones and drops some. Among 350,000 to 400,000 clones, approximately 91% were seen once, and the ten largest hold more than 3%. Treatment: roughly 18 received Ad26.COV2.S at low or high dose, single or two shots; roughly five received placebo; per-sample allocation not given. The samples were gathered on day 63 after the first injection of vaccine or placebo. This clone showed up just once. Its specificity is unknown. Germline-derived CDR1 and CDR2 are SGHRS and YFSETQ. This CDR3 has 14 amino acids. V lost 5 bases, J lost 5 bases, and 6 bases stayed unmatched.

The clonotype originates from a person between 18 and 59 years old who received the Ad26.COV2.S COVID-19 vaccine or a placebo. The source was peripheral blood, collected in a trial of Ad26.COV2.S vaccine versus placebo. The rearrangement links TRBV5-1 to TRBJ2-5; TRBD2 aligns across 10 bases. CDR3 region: CASRPLAGGETQYF. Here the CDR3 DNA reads TGCGCCAGCAGACCCTTAGCGGGGGGTGAGACCCAGTACTTC. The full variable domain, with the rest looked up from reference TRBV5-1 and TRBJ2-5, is KAGVTQTPRYLIKTRGQQVTLSCSPISGHRSVSWYQQTPGQGLQFLFEYFSETQRNKGNFPGRFSGRQFSNSRSEMNVSTLELGDSALYLCASRPLAGGETQYFGPGTRLLVL.